Listed below are T cell receptor beta chains from one sample, sequenced in a study of CD4 and CD8 cells across lung adenocarcinoma regions. Via MiXCR, TCRdb re-called the PCR reads, giving one row per CDR3 protein. Among 4,500 to 6,000 distinct CDR3 sequences listed, 60% were seen once. Source material: CD4+ T cells from the center of a lung tumor. The receptors were sampled from a male donor with lung adenocarcinoma. The CD4 and CD8 labels of this study may be unreliable. CDR3s leave out the opening cysteine and the closing phenylalanine or tryptophan. D genes are given only for firm matches. Expanded clones get a size class; other rows say once, few or many, or leave the size out.

NA,NA,NA,TRBV11-1,ASSTYYEQY
TRBJ2-2,large,NA,TRBV6-5,ASSAGGGNTGELF
TRBJ2-1,few,TRBD2,TRBV7-2,ASSSLRGSGAFLSSYNEQF
TRBJ2-1,NA,NA,TRBV7-2,ASSLAELDEQF
NA,NA,NA,TRBV11-3,ASSLDQSRLSSYEQY
TRBJ1-1,once,NA,TRBV6-5,ASSYSWRTNTEAF
NA,NA,TRBD1,TRBV6-5,ASSLAQGAGEQY
TRBJ1-5,NA,NA,TRBV3-1,ASSPNSMATGYNQPQH
TRBJ2-3,NA,NA,TRBV5-1,AGSAGRAAETQY
TRBJ2-4,NA,NA,TRBV6-1,ASRGQGAKNTQY
TRBJ1-1,large,NA,TRBV6-1,ASRRGNLDTEAF
TRBJ2-7,NA,NA,TRBV7-2,ASSLDQGSYEQY
TRBJ2-3,NA,NA,TRBV25-1,ASAAPAGRPRDTQY
TRBJ2-1,medium-sized,TRBD2,TRBV6-4,ASSVREGYNEQF
NA,once,TRBD2,TRBV27,ASRPHSGGTYEQY
TRBJ2-1,NA,TRBD2,TRBV12-3/TRBV12-4,ASRDRTSGSYEQF
TRBJ2-3,NA,NA,TRBV11-3,ASSLGFRGRRTDTQY
TRBJ2-2,few,NA,TRBV6-1,ASSRPRDGSSYDELF
TRBJ2-2,few,NA,TRBV3-1,ASSQDPGWEAGELF
TRBJ1-6,medium-sized,TRBD1,TRBV10-3,AISRTGPDNSPLH
TRBJ2-4,NA,NA,TRBV10-3,AISARGPGDKDTQY
TRBJ2-7,NA,NA,TRBV6-1,ASSEQGPTGSYEQY
TRBJ2-3,NA,NA,TRBV7-8,ASSLAVQGGTQY
TRBJ2-5,NA,NA,TRBV11-1,ASSQDPQETQY
TRBJ2-1,NA,TRBD2,TRBV10-3,ATPSPQSGGYNAQF
TRBJ1-1,medium-sized,NA,TRBV6-1,ASSGRSGTEAF
NA,NA,NA,TRBV6-1,ASSEIPLKSLHEQY
TRBJ2-3,NA,NA,TRBV27,ARGRTRTDTQY
TRBJ2-2,NA,TRBD2,TRBV6-1,ASSRPRDGRSYGELF
TRBJ1-6,NA,NA,TRBV12-3/TRBV12-4,ASSFVNSPLH
TRBJ2-4,once,TRBD2,TRBV11-2,AGSGARDKDIQY
NA,NA,TRBD2,TRBV6-1,ASSEGGGPETQY
NA,NA,NA,TRBV27,AGSGGCDKDTQY
TRBJ2-6,NA,NA,TRBV6-1,ASMWRFPGANVLN
TRBJ2-1,NA,NA,TRBV10-1,ASSQIADEQF
TRBJ1-1,large,NA,TRBV6-1,ASRGGVSEAF
TRBJ2-1,large,NA,TRBV25-1,ASSLLQGSYNEQF
TRBJ2-1,once,NA,TRBV10-1,ASSAIGRGGEQF
TRBJ2-3,NA,NA,TRBV6-1,ASTETAGDAKSTQY
TRBJ1-1,NA,NA,TRBV6-1,ASSESRTEAF